These 20 T cell receptor beta chains originate from one sample sequenced in a study of T cells in Graves' hyperthyroidism and ophthalmopathy (dated by TCRdb to the late 2010s). Receptor libraries were prepared by multiplex PCR. Sequencing was performed on an Illumina HiSeq 2000. The TCR beta CDR3 regions were amplified from RNA transcripts. A first-round RT-PCR of the TCR CDR3 used the HTBI primer set with the Qiagen OneStep RT-PCR kit. Through fastp at Q25 and MiXCR, TCRdb rebuilt clones from the public reads, retaining in-frame beta chains. Under each unique CDR3 protein, matching rows form one entry showing the most common genes and DNA. This sample holds approximately 620,000 distinct CDR3 sequences; roughly 16% were observed only once. The top ten hold less than 3.5% of the sample. The sample was blood. Source of these receptors: a woman between 35 and 50 years old with Graves' ophthalmopathy.

This clonotype was observed many times. This chain uses TRBV6-1 with TRBJ2-7; weak D call: TRBD2 (6 bases). Trimming took 4 bases from V and 5 from J, leaving 18 bases between them. Per the germline V gene, CDR1 is MNHNS and CDR2 is SASEGT. The CDR3 contains 15 residues. The CDR3 reads CASSGGGGDLDEQYF. CDR3 DNA: TGTGCCAGCAGTGGGGGTGGTGGGGACTTGGACGAGCAGTACTTC.

This clonotype was observed a handful of times. The gene calls are TRBV14 and TRBJ2-7; D is perhaps TRBD2 (6 bases). Between the trimmed V and J ends, which lost 3 bases and 6 bases, there was a span of 18 bases. Germline V CDR1 and CDR2: SGHDN, FVKESK. The CDR3 extends over 15 amino acids. CDR3 nucleotides: TGTGCCAGCAGCCATCCGACCCCGGGAGTCAGCGAGCAGTACTTC. Translation gives CASSHPTPGVSEQYF.

The chain links TRBV6-5 to TRBJ2-1; 10 nucleotides line up with TRBD1. This CDR3 region has 15 residues. The trim removed 1 base at V and 9 bases at J, leaving 6 bases unmatched. Germline assignment: CDR1 MNHEY and CDR2 SVGAGI. CDR3 DNA sequence: TGTGCCAGCAGTTACTTGGGGACAGGGGACGCTGAGCAGTTCTTC. It translates to CASSYLGTGDAEQFF.

This clonotype has a count of ten or more. The J gene is TRBJ1-5, the V gene TRBV5-6; D remains unclear. CDR3 length: 15 amino acids. Germline V CDR1 and CDR2: SGHDT, YYEEEE. Trimming cost V 0 bases and J 1 base, with 8 bases left between them. The CDR3 reads CASSLGVLSNQPQHF. In DNA form, the CDR3 reads TGTGCCAGCAGCTTGGGTGTGTTGAGCAATCAGCCCCAGCATTTT. The complete variable domain, with remaining parts taken from reference TRBV5-6 and TRBJ1-5, reads DAGVTQSPTHLIKTRGQQVTLRCSPKSGHDTVSWYQQALGQGPQFIFQYYEEEERQRGNFPDRFSGHQFPNYSSELNVNALLLGDSALYLCASSLGVLSNQPQHFGDGTRLSIL.

This clonotype has ten or more counts. This sequence joins TRBV10-3 and TRBJ1-5; maybe TRBD1 (5 bases). Germline V gene sequence: CDR1 ENHRY, CDR2 SYGVKD. Trimming pared 0 bases from V and 3 bases from J, leaving 9 bases between. CDR3 length: 15 amino acids. The CDR3 region has the DNA TGTGCCATCAGTGAGTCGAGACAGTCCAATCAGCCCCAGCATTTT. Translated: CAISESRQSNQPQHF.

The gene calls are TRBV2 and TRBJ2-2; D remains ambiguous. V lost 2 bases to trimming and J lost 1 base, with 11 bases between them. Germline loops: CDR1 SNHLY, CDR2 FYNNEI. The length of the CDR3 is 16 residues. The CDR3 DNA follows: TGTGCCAGCAGTGAATTTGCATTGGGGAACACCGGGGAGCTGTTTTTT. Amino acid sequence: CASSEFALGNTGELFF.

Ten or more counts support this clonotype. The V call is TRBV18, the J call TRBJ1-1; D gene unclear. The CDR3 covers 14 residues. V lost 1 base and J lost 1, with 7 bases in between. Germline-derived CDR1 and CDR2 are KGHSH and LQKENI. The CDR3 reads CASSPQKGNTEAFF. In DNA, the CDR3 is TGTGCCAGCTCACCACAGAAGGGGAACACTGAAGCTTTCTTT.

This clonotype was counted at least ten times. The rearrangement links TRBV30 to TRBJ2-3, with TRBD1 identical over 8 bases. The germline V gene encodes CDR1 GTSNPN and CDR2 SVGIG (reference sequence). V shed 1 base, J shed 6 bases, and the junction held 6 bases outside the gene matches. CDR3 length equals 14 residues. The CDR3 sequence: CAWSGTGTLDTQYF. In DNA form, the CDR3 reads TGTGCCTGGAGTGGGACAGGGACTTTGGATACGCAGTATTTT.

This clonotype was found many times. V usage is TRBV11-2 and J usage is TRBJ2-3; D unresolved. This CDR3 is 15 amino acids long. Germline CDR1 SGHAT, CDR2 FQNNGV. Trimming shortened V by 4 bases and J by 1 base, and 12 bases separated the two germline ends. The CDR3 spells CASSSRPGGTDTQYF. Written as DNA, the CDR3 is TGTGCCAGCAGCTCTCGTCCCGGAGGCACAGATACGCAGTATTTT. The whole variable domain, remainder taken from reference TRBV11-2 and TRBJ2-3, is EAGVAQSPRYKIIEKRQSVAFWCNPISGHATLYWYQQILGQGPKLLIQFQNNGVVDDSQLPKDRFSAERLKGVDSTLKIQPAKLEDSAVYLCASSSRPGGTDTQYFGPGTRLTVL.

The V and J genes are TRBV6-1 and TRBJ1-2; no reliable D call. V shed 8 bases and J shed 3 bases, with 19 bases lying between them. Germline loops: CDR1 MNHNS, CDR2 SASEGT. The CDR3 has 15 amino acids. The DNA of the CDR3 is TGTGCCAGCGGTCCCTCACTACTAGGACACTATGGCTACACCTTC. Translated: CASGPSLLGHYGYTF.

The chain uses TRBV18 and TRBJ1-1; 7 bases line up with TRBD1. The germline CDR1 and CDR2 sequences are KGHSH and LQKENI. The CDR3 has 14 amino acids. The J segment lost 8 bases and the V segment lost 6 bases, leaving 12 bases of the junction unmatched. The DNA of the CDR3 is TGTGCCAGCTCTCCTGGAACCGTGGACAGGGAAGCTTTCTTT. This encodes CASSPGTVDREAFF.

This clonotype occurred many times. The chain carries TRBV2 and TRBJ1-5; D not certain. The V end lost 4 bases, the J end lost 1 base, and 11 bases lay between the germline ends. This CDR3 region has 15 residues. Germline values: CDR1 SNHLY, CDR2 FYNNEI. The CDR3 sequence is CASSVGVTSNQPQHF. CDR3 coding DNA: TGTGCCAGCAGTGTCGGGGTGACGAGCAATCAGCCCCAGCATTTT. The full variable domain, its missing parts supplied by reference TRBV2 and TRBJ1-5, is EPEVTQTPSHQVTQMGQEVILRCVPISNHLYFYWYRQILGQKVEFLVSFYNNEISEKSEIFDDQFSVERPDGSNFTLKIRSTKLEDSAMYFCASSVGVTSNQPQHFGDGTRLSIL.

The table lists this clonotype with many counts. The chain recombines TRBV6-1 with TRBJ2-2; no reliable D call. CDR1 is MNHNS and CDR2 is SASEGT in the germline V gene. V was cut by 6 bases and J by 4 bases, with 9 bases left in between. This CDR3 is 13 amino acids long. The CDR3 sequence: CASRLWGTGELFF. The CDR3 coding sequence is TGTGCCAGCAGGCTGTGGGGCACCGGGGAGCTGTTTTTT.

This clonotype was detected a few times. The chain couples TRBV14 to TRBJ2-1; tentative D call: TRBD1 (6 bases). Trimming took off 2 bases at V and 5 bases at J, with 13 bases between the two ends. The CDR3 has 15 amino acids. From germline, CDR1 is SGHDN and CDR2 FVKESK. The CDR3 nucleotides are TGTGCCAGCAGCCAAACGGACAGCCTTCACAATGAGCAGTTCTTC. Its translation: CASSQTDSLHNEQFF.

This clonotype was counted ten times or more. The rearrangement joins TRBV11-2 to TRBJ2-3; 11 bases match TRBD2. Germline V CDR1 and CDR2: SGHAT, FQNNGV. V lost 5 bases and J lost 3; bases outside the gene matches: 4. This CDR3 has 15 residues. Here the CDR3 reads CASSSSGGATDTQYF. The CDR3 nucleotides read TGTGCCAGCAGCAGTAGCGGGGGGGCGACAGATACGCAGTATTTT.

This clonotype has at least ten counts. The V gene is TRBV12-3 or TRBV12-4, the J gene TRBJ1-5; the D gene is possibly TRBD1 (6 bases). The ends were cut back, 2 bases at V and 4 bases at J, with 9 bases in the middle. The CDR3 loop spans 14 amino acids. The CDR3 reads CASSLSQGNQPQHF. The DNA for the CDR3 is TGTGCCAGCAGTTTAAGCCAGGGGAATCAGCCCCAGCATTTT.

This clonotype has at least ten counts. CDR3 region: CASSQPQLAVNEQFF. Here the CDR3 DNA reads TGTGCCAGCAGCCAACCCCAACTAGCGGTCAATGAGCAGTTCTTC. V gene TRBV3-1 combines with J gene TRBJ2-1, with 8 bases identical to TRBD2. The length of the CDR3 is 15 residues. V lost 2 bases and J lost 6; bases outside the gene matches: 6. The germline V gene has CDR1 LGHDT and CDR2 YNNKEL (reference sequence).

This clonotype has a count of ten or more. This chain uses TRBV5-1 with TRBJ1-2, with unresolved D. Trimming left V 4 bases short and J 9 bases short, with 13 bases between. This CDR3 comprises 12 residues. Germline V gene sequence: CDR1 SGHRS, CDR2 YFSETQ. The CDR3 is CASSLERASYTF. The CDR3 DNA sequence: TGCGCCAGCAGCCTGGAAAGGGCTAGCTACACCTTC.

This clonotype was seen ten or more times. The rearrangement uses TRBV11-2 and TRBJ2-3; D may match TRBD1 or TRBD2 (6 bases each). Between the trimmed V and J ends, which lost 0 bases and 0 bases, there was a span of 13 bases. The CDR3 extends over 17 amino acids. Germline V gives CDR1 SGHAT, CDR2 FQNNGV. CDR3 in DNA: TGTGCCAGCAGCTTAGACGGGGGCTATAGCAGCACAGATACGCAGTATTTT. It specifies CASSLDGGYSSTDTQYF.

This clonotype was observed at least ten times. The chain joins TRBV11-2 to TRBJ2-5; no reliable D call. With the DNA end fitting TRBJ2-3 better, the J assignment may be wrong. From germline, CDR1 is SGHAT and CDR2 FQNNGV. CDR3 length equals 11 residues. The CDR3 spells CASSLAGTQYF. CDR3 nucleotide sequence: TGTGCCAGCAGCTTAGCCGGTACGCAGTATTTT.